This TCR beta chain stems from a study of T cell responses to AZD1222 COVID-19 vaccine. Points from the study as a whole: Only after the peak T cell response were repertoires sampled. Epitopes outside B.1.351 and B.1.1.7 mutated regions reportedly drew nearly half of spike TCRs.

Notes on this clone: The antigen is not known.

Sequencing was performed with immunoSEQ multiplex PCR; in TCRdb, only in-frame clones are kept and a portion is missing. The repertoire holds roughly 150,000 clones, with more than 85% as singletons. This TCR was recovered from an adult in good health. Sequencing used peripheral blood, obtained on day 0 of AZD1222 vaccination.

The CDR3 DNA is TGTGCCAGCTCACCACCGGTGACAGGGGCCTATGGCTACACCTTC. Protein sequence: CASSPPVTGAYGYTF. The chain joins TRBV18 to TRBJ1-2; 8 bases are shared with TRBD1. Germline CDR1 reads KGHSH; CDR2 reads LQKENI. The CDR3 contains 15 residues. V gave up 0 bases and J gave up 4 bases; unmatched junction bases: 4.